The rows below give T cell receptor beta chains drawn from one sample of a study of blood T cell repertoires in COVID-19. The repertoire was sequenced with immunoSEQ multiplex PCR; TCRdb's copy has only in-frame clones and lacks some. The sample consists of more than 13,000 clones, less than 95% of them appearing once. Material for sequencing was peripheral blood. The receptors were gathered from a human donor in a cohort sampled during active COVID-19. CDR3s include the opening cysteine and the closing phenylalanine or tryptophan.

V	CDR3
TRBV7-2	CASRYRDRGNEKLFF
TRBV4-1	CASSHVGGVRTDTQYF
TRBV6-5	CASSYSGTTSTDTQYF
TRBV19	CASSFSGNEQFF
TRBV11-2	CASTITPGRYEQYF
TRBV5-1	CASSSNFGTSGNEQYF
TRBV4-2	CASSQDRGLAGGPETQYF
TRBV11-2	CASSLDPVLQETQYF
TRBV4-2	CASSQAWTGDEKLFF
TRBV13	CASSLGGLAGGETQYF
TRBV5-1	CASSQGTNSPLHF
TRBV18	CASSPGADTDTQYF
TRBV6-6	CASSYTGTGGNEKLFF
TRBV18	CASSPSGLQETQYF
TRBV19	CASSRTSGSSYEQYF
TRBV28	CASSDLAGVTDTQYF
TRBV3-1/TRBV3-2	CASSLGGQRDTQYF
TRBV9	CASSPSAGNTIYF
TRBV5-1	CASSTGQGWRQYF
TRBV6-5	CASSYTGDNSPLHF
TRBV30	CAWTKDRNSGNTIYF
TRBV7-2	CASSPAAIAYGYTF
TRBV7-2	CASSYSGGNNEQFF
TRBV5-4	CASSLVGISGGPGGVFF
TRBV4-2	CASSQEVSAGGTQYF
TRBV6-5	CASDRGHSNYGYTF
TRBV3-1/TRBV3-2	CASSHLSGEYQETQYF
TRBV7-2	CASSPTPPPYEQYF
TRBV28	CASSPVLESSYEQYF
TRBV12-2	CASRLVSGSTSGRVMNTEAFF
TRBV6-5	CASSYPKGGLYGYTF
TRBV7-2	CASIRRGFDEQFF
TRBV19	CASGDRGLTYEQYF